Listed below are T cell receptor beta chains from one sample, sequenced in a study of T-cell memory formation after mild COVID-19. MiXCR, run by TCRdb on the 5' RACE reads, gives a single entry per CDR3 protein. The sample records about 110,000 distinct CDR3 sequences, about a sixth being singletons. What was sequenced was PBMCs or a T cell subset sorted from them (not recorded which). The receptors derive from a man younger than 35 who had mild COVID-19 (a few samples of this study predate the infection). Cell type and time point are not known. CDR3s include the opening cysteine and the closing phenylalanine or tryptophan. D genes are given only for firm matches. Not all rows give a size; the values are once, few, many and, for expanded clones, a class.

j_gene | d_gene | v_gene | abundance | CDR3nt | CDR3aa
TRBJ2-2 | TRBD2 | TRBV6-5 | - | TGTGCCAGCAGTTACTCGAGGCGGGGGGTACCGAACACCGGGGAGCTGTTTTTT | CASSYSRRGVPNTGELFF
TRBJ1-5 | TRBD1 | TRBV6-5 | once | TGTGCCAGCAGTTACTCAACACAGGGGGCCCGGGGAGTATATCAGCCCCAGCATTTT | CASSYSTQGARGVYQPQHF
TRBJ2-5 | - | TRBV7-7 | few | TGTGCCAGCAGCCCCCTAGGGGGATTAGTTGGAGAGACCCAGTACTTC | CASSPLGGLVGETQYF
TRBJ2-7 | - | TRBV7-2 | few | TGTGCCAGCAGCTTAGGCAGTCTCTCCTACGAGCAGTACTTC | CASSLGSLSYEQYF
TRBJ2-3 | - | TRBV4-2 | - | TGTGCCAGCAGCCACTCGGCGGGCACAGATACGCAGTATTTT | CASSHSAGTDTQYF
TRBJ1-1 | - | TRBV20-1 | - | TGCAGTGCTGGGCGATCGGACACTGAAGCTTTCTTT | CSAGRSDTEAFF
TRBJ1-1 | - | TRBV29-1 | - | TGCAGCGTCGCCCCGGCCCAATTGAACACTGAAGCTTTCTTT | CSVAPAQLNTEAFF
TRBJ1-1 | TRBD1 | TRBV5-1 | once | TGCGCCAGCAGCCGGGACAGGGCCAACACTGAAGCTTTCTTT | CASSRDRANTEAFF
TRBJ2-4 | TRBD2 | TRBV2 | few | TGTGCCAGCAGTTATACCGGGACTAGTTCAGTCCTAGCCAAAAACATTCAGTACTTC | CASSYTGTSSVLAKNIQYF
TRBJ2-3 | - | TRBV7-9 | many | TGTGCCAGCAGCGGACCGCTGGATACGCAGTATTTT | CASSGPLDTQYF
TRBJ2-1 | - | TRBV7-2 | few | TGTGCCAGCAGCTTAGAGACTCCCAATGAGCAGTTCTTC | CASSLETPNEQFF
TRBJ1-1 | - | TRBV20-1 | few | TGCAGTGCTAGTATCGGACTAGGGGACACTGAAGCTTTCTTT | CSASIGLGDTEAFF
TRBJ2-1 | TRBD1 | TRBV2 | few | TGTGCCAGCAGGAGACAGGGAGATGAGCAGTTCTTC | CASRRQGDEQFF
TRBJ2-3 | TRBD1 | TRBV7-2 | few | TGTGCCAGCAGTCTAGTCAGGGGGCGGATAGATACGCAGTATTTT | CASSLVRGRIDTQYF
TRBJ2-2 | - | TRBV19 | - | TGTGCCAGTAGTCCTCCCGGGGAGCTGTTTTTT | CASSPPGELFF
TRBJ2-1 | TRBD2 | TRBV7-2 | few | TGTGCCAGCAGCGCCTGGCGGGGGGAAGATGAGCAGTTCTTC | CASSAWRGEDEQFF
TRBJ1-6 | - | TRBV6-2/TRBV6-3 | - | TGTGCCAGCAGTCCATACGAGGCCAATTCACCCCTCCACTTT | CASSPYEANSPLHF
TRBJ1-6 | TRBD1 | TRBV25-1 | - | TGTGCCAGCACTGGACAGGGGCCCTCACCCCTCCACTTT | CASTGQGPSPLHF
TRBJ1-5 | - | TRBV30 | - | TGTGCCTGGAGTGCAACCGCGCTATACCAAGGGCCCCAGCATTTT | CAWSATALYQGPQHF
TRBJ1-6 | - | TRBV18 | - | TGTGCCAGCTCACCAGGTCCAGAATATAATTCACCCCTCCACTTT | CASSPGPEYNSPLHF
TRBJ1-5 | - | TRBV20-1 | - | TGCAGTGCTAATCTGGGCAAAGATCAGCCCCAGCATTTT | CSANLGKDQPQHF
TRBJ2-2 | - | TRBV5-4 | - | TGTGCCAGCAGCTTACGGGGGGCCGACGGGGAGCTGTTTTTT | CASSLRGADGELFF
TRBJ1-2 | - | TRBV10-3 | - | TGTGCCATCAGTGGTGTCGGTCGGCGATATGGCTACACCTTC | CAISGVGRRYGYTF
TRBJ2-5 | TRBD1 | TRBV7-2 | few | TGTGCCAGCAGGCGAACGACAGGGTTGGAGACCCAGTACTTC | CASRRTTGLETQYF
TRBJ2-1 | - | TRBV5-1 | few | TGCGCCAGCAGCTTGGAACCAGGCTCCTACAATGAGCAGTTCTTC | CASSLEPGSYNEQFF
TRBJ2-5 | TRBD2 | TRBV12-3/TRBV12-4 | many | TGTGCCAGCTCCGGGGCGGGGGGCCGAATAGAGACCCAGTACTTC | CASSGAGGRIETQYF
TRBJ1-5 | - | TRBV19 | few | TGTGCCAGTAGTATAGGGGCAGGGCCTAGCAATCAGCCCCAGCATTTT | CASSIGAGPSNQPQHF
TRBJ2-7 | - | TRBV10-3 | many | TGTGCCACCTATTCCGGGACCACCAACTCCTACGAGCAGTACTTC | CATYSGTTNSYEQYF
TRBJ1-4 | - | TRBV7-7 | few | TGTGCCAGCAGTCCTGGGCGCCGGGACGGCAATGAAAAACTGTTTTTT | CASSPGRRDGNEKLFF
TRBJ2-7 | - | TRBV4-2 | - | TGTGCCAGCAGCCAGGAAGTCTCCTACGAGCAGTACTTC | CASSQEVSYEQYF
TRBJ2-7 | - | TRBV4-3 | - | TGCGCCAGCAGCCAAGATTGGAGGGGTACGGGGTACGAGCAGTACTTC | CASSQDWRGTGYEQYF
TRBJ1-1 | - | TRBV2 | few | TGTGCCAGCAGATACTGGGACGGTGAAGCTTTCTTT | CASRYWDGEAFF
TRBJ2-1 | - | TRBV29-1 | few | TGCAGCCTGGCTCGGGGAAATGAGCAGTTCTTC | CSLARGNEQFF
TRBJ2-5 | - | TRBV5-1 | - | TGCGCCAGCAGATCCGGGACGGAACAAGAGACCCAGTACTTC | CASRSGTEQETQYF
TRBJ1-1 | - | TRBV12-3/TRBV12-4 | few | TGTGCCAGCAGTTTAGGTATTCAAGGTGTGAAAGCTTTCTTT | CASSLGIQGVKAFF
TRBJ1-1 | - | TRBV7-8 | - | TGTGCCAGCAGCTTAGAGCACCCCGGGATCGGAACTGAAGCTTTCTTT | CASSLEHPGIGTEAFF
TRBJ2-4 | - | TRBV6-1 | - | TGTGCCAGCAGTGAAGCGCTGGCCCTTGGGGCCAAAAACATTCAGTACTTC | CASSEALALGAKNIQYF
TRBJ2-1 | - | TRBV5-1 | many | TGCGCCAGCAGCTTGGTAGGGGACCCCTACAATGAGCAGTTCTTC | CASSLVGDPYNEQFF
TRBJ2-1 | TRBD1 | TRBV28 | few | TGTGCCAGCAGAGAGTTCGGACAGGGCCCCAATGAGCAGTTCTTC | CASREFGQGPNEQFF
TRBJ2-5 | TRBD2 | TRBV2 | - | TGTGCCAGCAGATCGACTAGCGGGGGGGGAAAGACCCAGTACTTC | CASRSTSGGGKTQYF
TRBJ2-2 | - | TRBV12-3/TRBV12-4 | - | TGTGCCAGCAGTTTCAGAGGGGGAAAGAACACCGGGGAGCTGTTTTTT | CASSFRGGKNTGELFF
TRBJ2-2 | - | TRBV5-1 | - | TGCGCCAGCAGCGGGCCGGCGAACACCGGGGAGCTGTTTTTT | CASSGPANTGELFF
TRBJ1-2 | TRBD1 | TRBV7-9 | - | TGTGCCAGCAGCCTGGGACAGAGCTATGGCTACACCTTC | CASSLGQSYGYTF
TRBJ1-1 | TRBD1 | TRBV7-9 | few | TGTGCCGGCAGCTTCGACAGGGGTGAAGCTTTCTTT | CAGSFDRGEAFF
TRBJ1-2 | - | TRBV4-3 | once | TGCGCCAGCAGCCCGCGACAGCAGAGAGGCTATGGCTACACCTTC | CASSPRQQRGYGYTF
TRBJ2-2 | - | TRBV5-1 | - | TGCGCCAGCAGGGCCGGGACCCATAACAGCGGGGAGCTGTTTTTT | CASRAGTHNSGELFF
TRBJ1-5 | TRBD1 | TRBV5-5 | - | TGTGCCAGCAGCTGGGGGACAGGGGGCCGGAATCAGCCCCAGCATTTT | CASSWGTGGRNQPQHF